The 13 T cell receptor beta chains below all came from one sample that was sequenced in a study of cytomegalovirus exposure and HLA in healthy donors. PCR used 60 Vbeta primers and 13 Jbeta primers. The protocol was immunoSEQ multiplex PCR, while the TCRdb copy is restricted to in-frame clones and leaves out a portion. The data contain 150,000 to 200,000 clones, about 83% of them seen just once; the ten biggest clones take up approximately 5.4%. The sequenced sample consisted of PBMCs. The receptors here all came from a woman aged 30 to 39 in good health and CMV-seropositive.

The chain couples TRBV7-6 to TRBJ1-6, with a possible D match to TRBD1 (6 bases). The ends were cut back, 3 bases at V and 5 bases at J, with 11 bases in the middle. Germline V gene data show CDR1 as SGHVS and CDR2 as FNYEAQ. The CDR3 is 15 residues long. CDR3 DNA sequence: TGTGCCAGCAGCTTGGGGTCAGGGGATAATTCACCCCTCCACTTT. Translation: CASSLGSGDNSPLHF. Looking up the rest from reference TRBV7-6 and TRBJ1-6 gives the full variable domain: GAGVSQSPRYKVTKRGQDVALRCDPISGHVSLYWYRQALGQGPEFLTYFNYEAQQDKSGLPNDRFSAERPEGSISTLTIQRTEQRDSAMYRCASSLGSGDNSPLHFGNGTRLTVT.

As for this clone: Other DNA sequences in the same sample also yield this CDR3. This chain links TRBV6-5 with TRBJ2-1, with 8 positions matching TRBD1. V trimming: 6 bases; J trimming: 4 bases; junction bases outside the gene matches: 2. In germline, CDR1 is MNHEY, CDR2 SVGAGI. This CDR3 spans 13 amino acids. CDR3 coding DNA: TGTGCCAGCAGCCGGACAGGGTACAATGAGCAGTTCTTC. Its protein is CASSRTGYNEQFF.

The J gene is TRBJ1-2, the V gene TRBV5-1; weak D call: TRBD1 (5 bases). Trimming removed 3 bases at V and 3 bases at J, with 9 bases between. The CDR3 has 13 residues. From germline, CDR1 is SGHRS and CDR2 YFSETQ. CDR3 residues: CASSSDSYYGYTF. CDR3 DNA: TGCGCCAGCAGCTCTGACAGCTACTATGGCTACACCTTC.

V usage is TRBV9 and J usage is TRBJ1-6; D is uncertain. CDR1 is SGDLS, CDR2 YYNGEE, per germline. Trimming cost V 1 base and J 10 bases, with 12 bases left between them. This CDR3 comprises 14 residues. The CDR3 coding sequence is TGTGCCAGCAGCGTAACGGGGTTAGGGTCACCCCTCCACTTT. Protein sequence: CASSVTGLGSPLHF.

V usage is TRBV13 and J usage is TRBJ2-1; D is perhaps TRBD2 (6 bases). CDR1 is PRHDT and CDR2 is FYEKMQ in the germline V gene (reference sequence). Trimming left V 4 bases short and J 0 bases short, with 10 bases between. The CDR3 consists of 15 residues. The CDR3 DNA reads TGTGCCAGCAGCTCGGGACTTAGCTCCTACAATGAGCAGTTCTTC. It encodes CASSSGLSSYNEQFF.

The gene calls are TRBV4-3 and TRBJ2-1; TRBD1 might be the D (5 bases). The CDR3 runs 15 residues. Trimming cost V 3 bases and J 2 bases, with 11 bases left between them. CDR1 and CDR2 (germline): LGHNA, YSLEER. CDR3 nucleotides: TGCGCCAGCAGCCAGAGTTGGGGCCCCTACAATGAGCAGTTCTTC. Amino acids: CASSQSWGPYNEQFF.

This clone was recorded a few times. This chain uses TRBV11-2 with TRBJ2-7; 8 nucleotides agree with TRBD1. The CDR3 spans 15 residues. Germline trimming cut 0 bases from V and 4 bases from J; bases unmatched to any gene: 5. Germline-derived CDR1 and CDR2 are SGHAT and FQNNGV. CDR3 DNA: TGTGCCAGCAGCTTAGATTGGGGACAGGTTTACGAGCAGTACTTC. Protein product: CASSLDWGQVYEQYF.

The rearrangement joins TRBV19 to TRBJ1-2; D might be TRBD1 (5 bases). Germline assignment: CDR1 LNHDA and CDR2 SQIVND (reference sequence). Trimming shortened V by 3 bases and J by 8 bases, and 22 bases separated the two germline ends. There are 16 residues in the CDR3. The CDR3 loop reads CASSIRGTPTGDGYTF. Here the CDR3 DNA reads TGTGCCAGTAGTATTCGGGGGACCCCTACGGGAGACGGCTACACCTTC.

CDR3 DNA: TGTGCCAGCAGCTTTCTAGACAGGGAGGAGACCCAGTACTTC. Amino acids: CASSFLDREETQYF. The chain carries TRBV7-9 and TRBJ2-5; TRBD1 agrees at 7 bases. The germline V gene has CDR1 SEHNR and CDR2 FQNEAQ (reference sequence). V was clipped by 3 bases and J by 5 bases; unmatched bases: 6. The CDR3 is 14 amino acids.

The table lists this clone with a few counts. The same CDR3 is also encoded by other DNA sequences in this sample. The rearrangement joins TRBV9 to TRBJ2-5; TRBD2 matches 10 bases. Germline CDR1 is SGDLS and CDR2 is YYNGEE. The V and J ends lost 0 bases and 2 bases, in that order; junction bases with no gene match: 4. CDR3 length: 16 residues. CDR3 sequence: CASSVVASGGQETQYF. In DNA form, the CDR3 reads TGTGCCAGCAGCGTAGTGGCTAGCGGGGGACAAGAGACCCAGTACTTC.

Here the CDR3 DNA reads TGTGCCAGCAGCCCGGGAGCGGGCAATCAGCCCCAGCATTTT. It is translated as CASSPGAGNQPQHF. The chain is built from TRBV7-9 and TRBJ1-5, with unresolved D. Germline CDR1 SEHNR, CDR2 FQNEAQ (reference sequence). This CDR3 is built from 14 residues. Trimming left V 5 bases short and J 2 bases short, with 10 bases between.

The chain joins TRBV6-5 to TRBJ2-1, with 9 bases identical to TRBD2. CDR3 length: 14 residues. In germline, CDR1 is MNHEY, CDR2 SVGAGI. V gave up 6 bases and J gave up 4 bases; unmatched junction bases: 4. The CDR3 reads CASSGSGGYNEQFF. CDR3 in DNA: TGTGCCAGCAGCGGTAGCGGGGGATACAATGAGCAGTTCTTC.

This rearrangement joins TRBV6-5 to TRBJ1-6, with TRBD1 as a possible D gene (6 bases). Trimming stripped 8 bases from V and 5 bases from J, with 16 bases between. CDR1 is MNHEY and CDR2 is SVGAGI in the germline V gene. The CDR3 loop spans 15 amino acids. In DNA, the CDR3 is TGTGCCAGCTCCCGCCGGGGGGACAATAATTCACCCCTCCACTTT. This sequence encodes CASSRRGDNNSPLHF.